The 11 T cell receptor beta chains below were found in one sample sequenced in a study of cytomegalovirus exposure and HLA in healthy donors. The PCR contained 60 Vbeta and 13 Jbeta primers. The assay was immunoSEQ multiplex PCR, and TCRdb's table has in-frame clones only and misses some. Of some 130,000 clones in the sample, around 80% were seen once. The source material was PBMCs. These receptors came from a human donor in good health.

The chain is built from TRBV4-2 and TRBJ1-2; D may be TRBD1 (5 bases). Germline loops: CDR1 LGHNA, CDR2 YNFKEQ. The ends were cut back, 4 bases at V and 6 bases at J, with 9 bases in the middle. There are 12 residues in the CDR3. The chain's CDR3 is CASSRPGHGYTF. In DNA, the CDR3 is TGTGCCAGCAGCCGACCAGGGCATGGCTACACCTTC.

The chain employs TRBV5-1 and TRBJ2-7; tentative D call: TRBD1 (6 bases). Germline V gene lookup returns CDR1 SGHRS and CDR2 YFSETQ. Deletions cut 1 base from V and 4 bases from J, with 12 bases between. There are 14 residues in the CDR3. CDR3 loop: CASSLLDSMYEQYF. The CDR3 DNA reads TGCGCCAGCAGCTTGCTGGACAGTATGTACGAGCAGTACTTC.

The chain links TRBV6-6 to TRBJ2-1; D may be TRBD1 (5 bases). The germline V and J ends were trimmed by 7 bases and 8 bases, with 21 bases remaining between them. CDR1 is MNHNY, CDR2 SVGAGI, per germline (reference sequence). The CDR3 length is 15 residues. The CDR3 DNA reads as TGTGCCAGCACTAGAGGACAAGGCCAATTTGATGAGCAGTTCTTC. Amino acids: CASTRGQGQFDEQFF.

The J gene is TRBJ1-2, the V gene TRBV7-2; TRBD1 might be the D (6 bases). V was clipped by 6 bases and J by 8 bases, with 10 bases between them. Germline lookup yields CDR1 SGHTA and CDR2 FQGNSA. The CDR3 covers 11 residues. Here the CDR3 reads CASRNGTGYTF. CDR3 in DNA: TGTGCCAGCAGGAACGGGACAGGCTACACCTTC.

This clone occurred a few times. The rearrangement joins TRBV6-1 to TRBJ2-7, with D tentatively TRBD2 (6 bases). The length of the CDR3 is 15 residues. V was clipped by 1 base and J by 2 bases, with 12 bases between them. The germline V gene has CDR1 MNHNS and CDR2 SASEGT. The CDR3 loop reads CASSEETAGPYEQYF. CDR3 bases: TGTGCCAGCAGTGAAGAGACGGCGGGGCCCTACGAGCAGTACTTC.

V usage is TRBV15 and J usage is TRBJ1-2; tentative D call: TRBD1 (6 bases). Germline CDR1 and CDR2: LNHNV and YYDKDF (reference sequence). The CDR3 is made up of 18 amino acids. V lost 0 bases and J 3 bases, leaving 20 bases between the germline ends. The DNA for the CDR3 is TGTGCCACCAGCAGAGATTGGTCGGAGCAGGGGATTGACTATGGCTACACCTTC. It codes for CATSRDWSEQGIDYGYTF. The full variable domain, rest sourced from reference TRBV15 and TRBJ1-2, is DAMVIQNPRYQVTQFGKPVTLSCSQTLNHNVMYWYQQKSSQAPKLLFHYYDKDFNNEADTPDNFQSRRPNTSFCFLDIRSPGLGDTAMYLCATSRDWSEQGIDYGYTFGSGTRLTVV.

The chain carries TRBV9 and TRBJ2-1, with D maybe TRBD1 (6 bases). The CDR3 is 16 amino acids. V lost 4 bases, J lost 7 bases, and 21 bases lay in between. Germline V gene data show CDR1 as SGDLS and CDR2 as YYNGEE. CDR3 DNA sequence: TGTGCCAGCAGCACCCAAAACGCACAGGGCTGGAATGAGCAGTTCTTC. Its translation: CASSTQNAQGWNEQFF.

In this sample, this clone turned up a few times. The chain is built from TRBV2 and TRBJ1-1, with D possibly being TRBD1 (5 bases). This CDR3 has 12 amino acids. Trimming pared 8 bases from V and 2 bases from J, leaving 9 bases between. Germline CDR1 reads SNHLY; CDR2 reads FYNNEI. CDR3 loop: CASRGQNTEAFF. Here the CDR3 DNA reads TGTGCCAGCCGAGGACAAAACACTGAAGCTTTCTTT.

This clone was detected only once. The chain is built from TRBV7-7 and TRBJ1-1; D ambiguous. This CDR3 has 13 amino acids. The V and J ends lost 2 bases and 3 bases respectively, with 7 bases between them. The germline V gene encodes CDR1 SSHAT and CDR2 FNYEAQ (reference sequence). The CDR3 nucleotides read TGTGCCAGCAGCTTAAAAAGAGACACTGAAGCTTTCTTT. Protein sequence: CASSLKRDTEAFF.

This clone was seen a single time. The chain couples TRBV6-5 to TRBJ1-5; the D gene is possibly TRBD1 (6 bases). Germline-derived CDR1 and CDR2 are MNHEY and SVGAGI. The V and J ends lost 4 bases and 0 bases respectively, with 10 bases between them. CDR3 length: 15 residues. Here the CDR3 reads CASSFSDSSNQPQHF. The CDR3 DNA reads as TGTGCCAGCAGTTTTTCGGACAGTAGCAATCAGCCCCAGCATTTT.

V usage is TRBV5-1 and J usage is TRBJ2-7; the match to TRBD2 covers 9 bases. This CDR3 contains 14 residues. The ends lost 5 bases at V and 1 base at J; junction bases unmatched: 4. Germline V gene lookup returns CDR1 SGHRS and CDR2 YFSETQ. The DNA of the CDR3 is TGCGCCAGCAGTGGTAGCGGGGGTTCCTACGAGCAGTACTTC. Protein sequence: CASSGSGGSYEQYF.